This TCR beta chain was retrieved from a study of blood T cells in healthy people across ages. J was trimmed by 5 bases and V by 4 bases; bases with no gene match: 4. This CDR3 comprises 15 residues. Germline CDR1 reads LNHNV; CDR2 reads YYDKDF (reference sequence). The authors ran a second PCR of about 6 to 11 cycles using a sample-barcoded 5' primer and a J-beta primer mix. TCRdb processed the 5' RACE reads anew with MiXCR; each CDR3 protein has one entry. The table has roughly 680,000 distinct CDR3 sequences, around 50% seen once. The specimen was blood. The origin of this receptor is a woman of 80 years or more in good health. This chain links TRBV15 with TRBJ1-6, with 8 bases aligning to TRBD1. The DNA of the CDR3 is TGTGCCACCAGCACGCAGACAGGGGATAATTCACCCCTCCACTTT. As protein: CATSTQTGDNSPLHF.